The entry that follows covers one TCR beta chain sequence. No antigen is known for it. The source of the sample is a study of CD8 T cells in Susac syndrome. Overall study results and limits: The CD4+ T cell repertoires in Susac syndrome were not clonally expanded.

This CDR3 contains 15 residues. V shed 4 bases, J shed 5 bases, and the junction held 5 bases outside the gene matches. CDR1 LGHNT and CDR2 FRNRAP come from the germline V gene. RNA, at about 0.45 to 1 ug, was reverse transcribed with random hexamers. TCRdb recomputed calls from the immunoSEQ multiplex PCR reads with MiXCR, one row per CDR3 protein. The sample contains about 140,000 distinct CDR3 sequences, around 95% of which appear only once. The authors negatively isolated CD8+ and CD4+ T cells and FACS-enriched TEMRA cells. Material for sequencing was CD4+ T cells from PBMCs. The chain carries TRBV12-5 and TRBJ2-1; TRBD1 matches 10 bases. This receptor was taken from a human donor with Susac syndrome. CDR3 region: CASGSGQGTNNEQFF. The CDR3 coding sequence is TGTGCTAGTGGTTCGGGACAGGGGACCAACAATGAGCAGTTCTTC.